A selection of T cell receptor beta chains follows, all from one sample in a study of T cell responses to AZD1222 COVID-19 vaccine. Only in-frame clones appear in the TCRdb table, and some are missing; sequencing was by immunoSEQ multiplex PCR. The sample holds about 19,000 clones; roughly 76% are singletons and the top ten take under 25%. The source material was peripheral blood, sampled 28 days after the second AZD1222 dose. All receptors come from an adult who received the AZD1222 COVID-19 vaccine. Each CDR3 is given with its conserved first and last residue. A D gene is named only where the DNA matches it firmly. Clone size is stated in some rows and not others, as once, few, many or a class when expanded.

TRBV30	NA	NA	TRBJ2-1	TGTGCCTGTACACGGGACATCCAAGGGAGGCAGTTCTTC	CACTRDIQGRQFF
TRBV19	once	TRBD1	TRBJ1-1	TGTGCCAGTAGTTCCCGGTTCCGGGACAGGGGGGTGATCACTGAAGCTTTCTTT	CASSSRFRDRGVITEAFF
TRBV3-1/TRBV3-2	NA	TRBD2	TRBJ2-3	TGTGCCAGCAGCCCGCGGACTAGCGGGAGAGATACGCAGTATTTT	CASSPRTSGRDTQYF
TRBV30	once	NA	TRBJ1-2	TGTGCCTGGAGTGTACCCCAGCTCTATGGCTACACCTTC	CAWSVPQLYGYTF
TRBV18	NA	TRBD1	TRBJ2-1	TGTGCCAGCTTGGGACAGGGGGGCTCCTACAATGAGCAGTTCTTC	CASLGQGGSYNEQFF
TRBV6-5	NA	NA	TRBJ2-1	TGTGCCAGCAGTTACGGCGGTTTCAATGAGCAGTTCTTC	CASSYGGFNEQFF
TRBV19	NA	NA	TRBJ2-2	TGTGCCAGTGGGGTCGGGAGCGTCAACACCGGGGAGCTGTTTTTT	CASGVGSVNTGELFF
TRBV6-5	once	NA	TRBJ2-7	TGTGCCAGCAAGAGGGCAGGGCTCTCCTACGAGCAGTACTTC	CASKRAGLSYEQYF
TRBV7-2	NA	TRBD1	TRBJ1-2	TGTGCCAGCAGCCTGGACAGGACATCGCGTTTAGGCTACACCTTC	CASSLDRTSRLGYTF
TRBV4-3	NA	NA	TRBJ1-2	TGCGCCAGCAGCGAACAGGACGGAGGATCCTACACCTTC	CASSEQDGGSYTF
TRBV13	NA	NA	TRBJ1-1	TGTGCCAGCAGCTTAGAGGCCGGGGACAAAGAAGCTTTCTTT	CASSLEAGDKEAFF
TRBV5-4	NA	NA	TRBJ1-1	TGTGCCAGCAGCTTCGTGAGTAGGGACACTGAAGCTTTCTTT	CASSFVSRDTEAFF
TRBV7-3	NA	TRBD2	TRBJ2-1	TGTGCCAGCAGCTTAATGGGACTAGCGGGAGTATTATCCTACAATGAGCAGTTCTTC	CASSLMGLAGVLSYNEQFF
TRBV6-5	NA	TRBD1	TRBJ1-5	TGTGCCAGCAGCCCCGGGACAGTTGAGAATCAGCCCCAGCATTTT	CASSPGTVENQPQHF
TRBV23-1	NA	NA	TRBJ2-3	TGCGCCAGCAGTCCGCTAAGCGGGTCAGCTAGCACAGATACGCAGTATTTT	CASSPLSGSASTDTQYF
TRBV6-5	NA	TRBD2	TRBJ2-3	TGTGCCAGCAGTTACCAGCCTAGCGGGGACACAGATACGCAGTATTTT	CASSYQPSGDTDTQYF
TRBV7-2	NA	TRBD1	TRBJ1-5	TGTGCCAGCAGCTTATCCGGACAGGGGAATCAGCCCCAGCATTTT	CASSLSGQGNQPQHF
TRBV6-5	NA	NA	TRBJ2-1	TGTGCCAGCAGTTACTCCTCAGGGACGGATTACAATGAGCAGTTCTTC	CASSYSSGTDYNEQFF
TRBV2	few	NA	TRBJ2-7	TGTGCCAGCAGCGAGGGGCCGTTTTACGAGCAGTACTTC	CASSEGPFYEQYF
TRBV23-1	NA	NA	TRBJ1-2	TGCGCCAGCCTCCCTTCCGGGACTTCTTCTAACTATGGCTACACCTTC	CASLPSGTSSNYGYTF
TRBV7-3	NA	NA	TRBJ1-1	TGTGCCAGCAGCTTAACAGCGGACCCTGGAAACACTGAAGCTTTCTTT	CASSLTADPGNTEAFF
TRBV7-9	few	NA	TRBJ1-4	TGTGCCAGCAGCTTAGGGCTTGAGGGAACTAATGAAAAACTGTTTTTT	CASSLGLEGTNEKLFF
TRBV4-1	few	NA	TRBJ2-7	TGCGCCAGCAGCCAAGAGGGCGAGCAGTACTTC	CASSQEGEQYF
TRBV15	NA	NA	TRBJ1-5	TGTGCCACCAGCAGGGGGGGCTACAATCAGCCCCAGCATTTT	CATSRGGYNQPQHF
TRBV18	NA	TRBD1	TRBJ1-6	TGTGCCAGCTCACCTGCCGGGACAGGCTTGAATTCACCCCTCCACTTT	CASSPAGTGLNSPLHF
TRBV3-1/TRBV3-2	NA	TRBD1	TRBJ1-5	TGTGCCAGCAGCCATGAAGGGGGCGGGCAGCCCCAGCATTTT	CASSHEGGGQPQHF
TRBV6-5	NA	TRBD1	TRBJ1-2	TGTGCCAGCAGTTCCTTGACAGGGACTAACTATGGCTACACCTTC	CASSSLTGTNYGYTF
TRBV7-3	NA	TRBD2	TRBJ2-1	TGTGCCAGCAGCTTAACCGGGGGGACTAGCGGAAACAATGAGCAGTTCTTC	CASSLTGGTSGNNEQFF
TRBV6-5	NA	NA	TRBJ2-7	TGTGCCAGCTTTAATCTGGGAAGCTACGAGCAGTACTTC	CASFNLGSYEQYF
TRBV5-1	NA	TRBD2	TRBJ2-1	TGCGCCAGCAGTCTAACTAGCGGGAGTTACAATGAGCAGTTCTTC	CASSLTSGSYNEQFF
TRBV29-1	few	NA	TRBJ1-1	TGCAGCGTCACTACAGAGGAAGCTTTCTTT	CSVTTEEAFF
TRBV27	NA	NA	TRBJ1-4	TGTGCCAGCAGTTTATCGGTAGCCCGGGACATAGAAAAACTGTTTTTT	CASSLSVARDIEKLFF
TRBV27	NA	TRBD1	TRBJ2-7	TGTGCCAGCGGTTTGGGGGACAGAAGCTCCTACGAGCAGTACTTC	CASGLGDRSSYEQYF
TRBV21-1	NA	NA	TRBJ1-6	TGTGCCAGCATAGGGCTGGATAATTCACCCCTCCACTTT	CASIGLDNSPLHF
TRBV6-6	once	NA	TRBJ1-4	TGTGCCAGCAGTTACAGGGCAACTAATGAAAAACTGTTTTTT	CASSYRATNEKLFF
TRBV9	NA	TRBD2	TRBJ2-7	TGTGCCAGCAGCGTATACTCAACGGGGGGGCGAGCCGAGCAGTACTTC	CASSVYSTGGRAEQYF
TRBV5-1	NA	TRBD2	TRBJ2-3	TGCGCCAGCAGCTACGGTAGCGGGGTAGGAGCAGATACGCAGTATTTT	CASSYGSGVGADTQYF
TRBV4-3	NA	NA	TRBJ2-1	TGCGCCAGCAGCCAAGACGGCCCAGGAGACACCAATGAGCAGTTCTTC	CASSQDGPGDTNEQFF
TRBV3-1/TRBV3-2	NA	NA	TRBJ1-2	TGTGCCAGCAGCCAGGAAGGGACACTTCTTGAGGGCTACACCTTC	CASSQEGTLLEGYTF
TRBV5-1	once	NA	TRBJ2-5	TGCGCCAGCAGCCTGGCGGGAGCAGGGGAAGAGACCCAGTACTTC	CASSLAGAGEETQYF
TRBV7-2	once	NA	TRBJ1-2	TGTGCCAGCAGCTTAGCGGGAGGGGGAGCCCTCTATGGCTACACCTTC	CASSLAGGGALYGYTF
TRBV15	NA	NA	TRBJ2-7	TGTGCCACCTTATCGACGAACCCGGCTACAGGGAAGATCTACGAGCAGTACTTC	CATLSTNPATGKIYEQYF
TRBV7-9	NA	NA	TRBJ1-1	TGTGCCAGCAGACGCGGGACTGGGTATATGAACACTGAAGCTTTCTTT	CASRRGTGYMNTEAFF
TRBV12-3/TRBV12-4	NA	TRBD1	TRBJ1-5	TGTGCCAGCACCCCCGGACAGGGACAGCCCCAGCATTTT	CASTPGQGQPQHF
TRBV14	NA	NA	TRBJ1-2	TGTGCCAGCAGCCAGCCGGGGTTCAACTATGGCTACACCTTC	CASSQPGFNYGYTF
TRBV7-6	NA	NA	TRBJ2-5	TGTGCCAGCAGCTTGGAACCGGGTCTCCAAGAGACCCAGTACTTC	CASSLEPGLQETQYF
TRBV10-1	NA	TRBD1	TRBJ2-7	TGCGCCAGCAGCCCCGACAGGGACTCCTACGAGCAGTACTTC	CASSPDRDSYEQYF
TRBV2	NA	NA	TRBJ1-5	TGTGCCAGCAGTCCTCGCAATCAGCCCCAGCATTTT	CASSPRNQPQHF
TRBV13	NA	NA	TRBJ2-3	TGTGCCAGCAGCCCGAGTTTCACAGATACGCAGTATTTT	CASSPSFTDTQYF
TRBV3-1/TRBV3-2	NA	NA	TRBJ2-3	TGTGCCAGCAGCCATCAACTAGCGACAACCTCTCAGGGGACAGATACGCAGTATTTT	CASSHQLATTSQGTDTQYF
TRBV6-2/TRBV6-3	NA	NA	TRBJ1-1	TGTGCCAGCAGTTACCAGGGGCGAGGTGAAGCTTTCTTT	CASSYQGRGEAFF
TRBV6-6	NA	NA	TRBJ2-7	TGTGCCAGCAGTCACCTTGGGCAGGGCGGATACGAGCAGTACTTC	CASSHLGQGGYEQYF
TRBV30	once	NA	TRBJ2-2	TGTGCCGGACGAGGGCGGGATACGGGCGGGGAGCTGTTTTTT	CAGRGRDTGGELFF